This TCR beta chain emerged from a study of CXCR3-negative and CXCR3-positive naive CD8 T cells. The study's findings and limits: TRB CDR3 hydrophobicity was greater in CXCR3-positive naive cells than in CXCR3-negative naive cells.

As concerns this clonotype: What it binds is unknown.

5' RACE that incorporated UMI labels was used to prepare the TRB cDNA libraries. TCRdb reprocessed the 5' RACE reads, with one entry per CDR3 protein and no DNA. This sample contains roughly 93,000 distinct CDR3 sequences. The CDR3 runs to 12 residues. Germline V gives CDR1 SQVTM, CDR2 ANQGSEA. The source is a human donor in good health. Some clones in this sample may be carry-over from other donors' samples. The rearrangement joins TRBV29-1 to TRBJ2-2; TCRdb indicates TRBD2, and absent DNA this call remains unverified. Sequenced material: naive CXCR3+ CD8+ T cells from blood. Subset denoted: CD45RO-CCR7+CD27+CD95- naive CD8+ T cells expressing CXCR3 (TNR3+). The CDR3 loop is CSVLRAAGELFF.